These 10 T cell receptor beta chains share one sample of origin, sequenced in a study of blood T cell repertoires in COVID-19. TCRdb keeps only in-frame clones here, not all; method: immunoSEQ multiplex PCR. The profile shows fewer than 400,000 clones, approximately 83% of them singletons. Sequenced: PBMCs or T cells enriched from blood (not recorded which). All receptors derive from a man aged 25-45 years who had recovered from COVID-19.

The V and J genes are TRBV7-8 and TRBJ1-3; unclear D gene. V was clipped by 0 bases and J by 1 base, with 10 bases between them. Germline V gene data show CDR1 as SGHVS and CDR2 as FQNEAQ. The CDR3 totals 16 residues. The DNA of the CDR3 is TGTGCCAGCAGCTTAGCCCCGGGATCTTCTGGAAACACCATATATTTT. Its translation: CASSLAPGSSGNTIYF.

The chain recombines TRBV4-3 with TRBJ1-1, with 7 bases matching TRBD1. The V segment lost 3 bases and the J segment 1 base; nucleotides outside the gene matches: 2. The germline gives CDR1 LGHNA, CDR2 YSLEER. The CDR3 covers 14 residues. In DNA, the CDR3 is TGCGCCAGCAGCCAGGGGGACAGGAACACTGAAGCTTTCTTT. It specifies CASSQGDRNTEAFF.

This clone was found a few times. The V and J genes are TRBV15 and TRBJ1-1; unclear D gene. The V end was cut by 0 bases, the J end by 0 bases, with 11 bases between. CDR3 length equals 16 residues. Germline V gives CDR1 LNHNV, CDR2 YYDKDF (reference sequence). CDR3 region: CATSRDLVGVNTEAFF. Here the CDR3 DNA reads TGTGCCACCAGCAGAGATTTGGTGGGAGTGAACACTGAAGCTTTCTTT.

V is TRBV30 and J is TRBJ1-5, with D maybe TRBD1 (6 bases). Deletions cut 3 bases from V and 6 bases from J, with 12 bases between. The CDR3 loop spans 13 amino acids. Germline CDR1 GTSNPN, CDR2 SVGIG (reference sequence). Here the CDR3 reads CAWSRYRAQPQHF. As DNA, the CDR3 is TGTGCCTGGAGCAGGTACAGGGCTCAGCCCCAGCATTTT. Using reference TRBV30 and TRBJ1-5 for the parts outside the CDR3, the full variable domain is SQTIHQWPATLVQPVGSPLSLECTVEGTSNPNLYWYRQAAGRGLQLLFYSVGIGQISSEVPQNLSASRPQDRQFILSSKKLLLSDSGFYLCAWSRYRAQPQHFGDGTRLSIL.

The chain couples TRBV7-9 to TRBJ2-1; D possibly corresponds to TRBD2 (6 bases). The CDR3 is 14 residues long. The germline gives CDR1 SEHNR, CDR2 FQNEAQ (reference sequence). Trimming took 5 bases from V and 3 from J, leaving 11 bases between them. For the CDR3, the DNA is TGTGCCAGCAGCGAATCGACTAGCTACAATGAGCAGTTCTTC. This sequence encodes CASSESTSYNEQFF.

The CDR3 loop reads CASSIDAVTEAFF. In DNA form, the CDR3 reads TGTGCCAGTAGTATAGATGCGGTAACTGAAGCTTTCTTT. This sequence joins TRBV19 and TRBJ1-1; D ambiguous. V lost 0 bases and J lost 5, with 7 bases in between. Germline V gene lookup returns CDR1 LNHDA and CDR2 SQIVND (reference sequence). This CDR3 is 13 amino acids long.

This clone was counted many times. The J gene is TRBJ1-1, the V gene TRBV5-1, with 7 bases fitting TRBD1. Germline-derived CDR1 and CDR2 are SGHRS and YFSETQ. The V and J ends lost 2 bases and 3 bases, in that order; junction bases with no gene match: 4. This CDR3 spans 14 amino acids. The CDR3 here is CASSLTGVDTEAFF. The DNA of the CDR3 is TGCGCCAGCAGCTTAACAGGGGTGGACACTGAAGCTTTCTTT.

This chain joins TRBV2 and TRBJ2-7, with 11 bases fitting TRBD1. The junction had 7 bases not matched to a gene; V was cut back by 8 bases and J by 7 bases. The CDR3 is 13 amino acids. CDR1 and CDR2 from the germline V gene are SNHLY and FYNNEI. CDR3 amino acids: CASGGQGAGEQYF. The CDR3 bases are TGTGCCAGCGGAGGACAGGGGGCGGGGGAGCAGTACTTC.

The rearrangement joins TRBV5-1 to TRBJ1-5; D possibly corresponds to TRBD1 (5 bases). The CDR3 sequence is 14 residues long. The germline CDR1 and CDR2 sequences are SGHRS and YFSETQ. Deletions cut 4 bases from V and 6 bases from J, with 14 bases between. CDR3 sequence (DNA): TGCGCCAGCAGCACAGGACCCTGGGGTCAGCCCCAGCATTTT. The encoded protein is CASSTGPWGQPQHF.

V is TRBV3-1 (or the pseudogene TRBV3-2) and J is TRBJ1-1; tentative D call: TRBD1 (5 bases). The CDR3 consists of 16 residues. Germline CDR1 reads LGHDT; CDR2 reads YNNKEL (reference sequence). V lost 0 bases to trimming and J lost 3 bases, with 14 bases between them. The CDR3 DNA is TGTGCCAGCAGCCAAGATGTGGGGGGTTACGACACTGAAGCTTTCTTT. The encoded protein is CASSQDVGGYDTEAFF.